This TCR beta chain was captured by sequencing in a study of beta chain features in type 1 diabetes. V was shortened by 3 bases and J by 5 bases, with 15 bases between the two germline ends. Germline CDR1 and CDR2: SGHTA and FQGNSA. The CDR3 has 15 amino acids. Based on CD45RO/CCR7/CD25/CD127/CD95/CD27, CD4+ regulatory, stem cell-like memory, naive and central memory cells were sorted. What was sequenced were expressed TCRB transcripts, since all of the isolated RNA had been reverse transcribed. Only in-frame clones appear in the TCRdb table, and some are missing; sequencing was by immunoSEQ multiplex PCR. This sample yields 900,000 or so clones, of which about a sixth are seen a single time; 0.02% to 0.03% belongs to the top ten.

The source material was naive CD4+ T cells from blood. The V and J genes are TRBV7-2 and TRBJ2-3, with TRBD2 as a possible D gene (6 bases). This TCR was sampled from a woman between 18 and 30 years old in good health. This chain's CDR3 is CASSLGLTGVDTQYF. DNA for the CDR3: TGTGCCAGCAGCTTGGGTTTGACGGGAGTAGATACGCAGTATTTT.